Listed below are T cell receptor beta chains from one sample, sequenced in a study of blood T cells in healthy people across ages. In TCRdb, the 5' RACE reads were re-called with MiXCR into one record per CDR3 protein. This sample has roughly 1.6 million distinct CDR3 sequences, with roughly 32% found just once. Sequenced material: blood. Source of these receptors: a woman in her twenties or thirties in good health. CDR3s include the opening cysteine and the closing phenylalanine or tryptophan. Each record gives: J gene, V gene, CDR3 length, clone size, D gene, CDR3 DNA, CDR3 protein. D genes are given only for firm matches. Rows may omit the clone size; those that give it use once, few, many or a size class.

>TRBJ2-6|TRBV20-1|16|NA|TRBD2
TGCAGTGCTAATCAAGCGGGGAGCTCTGGGGCCAACGTCCTGACTTTC
CSANQAGSSGANVLTF
>TRBJ2-5|TRBV18|15|NA|TRBD1
TGTGCCAGCTCACCACCAGGGGGCTCAAGAGAGACCCAGTACTTC
CASSPPGGSRETQYF
>TRBJ2-6|TRBV20-1|14|NA|NA
TGCAGTGCTAGAGAGAGGGGTGGGGCCAACGTCCTGACTTTC
CSARERGGANVLTF
>TRBJ2-7|TRBV3-1|11|NA|NA
TGTGCCAGCGGAAAGACCTACGAGCAGTACTTC
CASGKTYEQYF
>TRBJ1-2|TRBV6-1|15|NA|NA
TGTGCCAGCAGTGAATCTCAATTGGGGAGCTATGGCTACACCTTC
CASSESQLGSYGYTF
>TRBJ2-7|TRBV9|15|few|NA
TGTGCCAGCAGCGTAGGCGCAGGGATAGAGTACGAGCAGTACTTC
CASSVGAGIEYEQYF
>TRBJ2-7|TRBV6-2/TRBV6-3|14|NA|TRBD1
TGTGCCAGCACCCAACCCCCGGACAGGGGGCTGCAGTACTTC
CASTQPPDRGLQYF
>TRBJ2-1|TRBV7-9|15|NA|TRBD2
TGTGCCAGCAGCTTATCAGCGGGGTCTGGGGGTGAGCAGTTCTTC
CASSLSAGSGGEQFF
>TRBJ1-5|TRBV20-1|16|few|NA
TGCAGTGCTAGACCCCTGTCCTACACGGGCAATCAGCCCCAGCATTTT
CSARPLSYTGNQPQHF
>TRBJ2-1|TRBV5-1|15|NA|TRBD2
TGCGCCAGCAAAGCTAGCGGGAACTCCTACAATGAGCAGTTCTTC
CASKASGNSYNEQFF
>TRBJ1-5|TRBV12-3/TRBV12-4|15|once|NA
TGTGCCAGCAGTTTCGACGGGCAGGGCAATCAGCCCCAGCATTTT
CASSFDGQGNQPQHF
>TRBJ2-7|TRBV7-9|14|NA|TRBD1
TGTGCCAGCAGCTTAGGCAGGGGGCCAGACGAGCAGTACTTC
CASSLGRGPDEQYF
>TRBJ2-7|TRBV7-9|14|few|NA
TGTGCCAGCAAGCGGGACAGCATCTCCTACGAGCAGTACTTC
CASKRDSISYEQYF
>TRBJ2-7|TRBV6-1|12|few|NA
TGTGCCAGCCGTCTACAGATCTACGAGCAGTACTTC
CASRLQIYEQYF
>TRBJ2-5|TRBV10-2|14|few|TRBD2
TGCGCCAGCACCGAGGGACTAGCGGGGGGGACCCAGTACTTC
CASTEGLAGGTQYF
>TRBJ2-2|TRBV6-5|15|NA|TRBD1
TGTGCCACCTCTGGACAGGGAGTTTTTCCCGGGGAGCTGTTTTTT
CATSGQGVFPGELFF
>TRBJ2-7|TRBV20-1|15|few|TRBD2
TGCAGTGCGCAACCGGGACTAGCGGGCCCCTACGAGCAGTACTTC
CSAQPGLAGPYEQYF
>TRBJ2-5|TRBV9|15|NA|NA
TGTGCCAGCAGCGTTAGAGGAGGTCCCACCGAGACCCAGTACTTC
CASSVRGGPTETQYF
>TRBJ1-2|TRBV3-1|15|few|TRBD1
TGTGCCAGCAGCCAAGACCCGCAGGGGGGCTATGGCTACACCTTC
CASSQDPQGGYGYTF
>TRBJ1-1|TRBV3-1|16|few|NA
TGTGCCAGCAGCCACACACTCGGGGGGAGAGGAACTGAAGCTTTCTTT
CASSHTLGGRGTEAFF
>TRBJ2-1|TRBV12-3/TRBV12-4|15|NA|TRBD2
TGTGCCAGCAGGGGACGCGGGGGGGCCTACAATGAGCAGTTCTTC
CASRGRGGAYNEQFF
>TRBJ2-1|TRBV6-2/TRBV6-3|15|many|NA
TGTGCCAGCCTGACCCGAGGGCCTACCCACAATGAGCAGTTCTTC
CASLTRGPTHNEQFF
>TRBJ2-1|TRBV5-6|15|few|TRBD2
TGTGCCAGCAGCCCGGCAGTAGCGGGGGACAATGAGCAGTTCTTC
CASSPAVAGDNEQFF
>TRBJ2-5|TRBV2|14|few|TRBD1
TGTGCCAGCAGGCCGGGACAGATTGAAGAGACCCAGTACTTC
CASRPGQIEETQYF
>TRBJ2-1|TRBV9|15|NA|NA
TGTGCCAGCAGCCTGTCCGGGGGGCACTTCAATGAGCAGTTCTTC
CASSLSGGHFNEQFF
>TRBJ2-1|TRBV9|13|NA|TRBD1
TGTGCCAGCAGCGGACAGGGGGGGATTGAGCAGTTCTTC
CASSGQGGIEQFF
>TRBJ2-3|TRBV7-3|14|NA|NA
TGTGCCAGCAGGGCCGGGACTCCCACCGCTACGCAGTATTTT
CASRAGTPTATQYF
>TRBJ2-1|TRBV3-1|12|NA|NA
TGTGCCAGCAGCCATTCCGGGGATGAGCAGTTCTTC
CASSHSGDEQFF
>TRBJ2-1|TRBV7-2|14|few|TRBD2
TGTGCCAGCAGAGGACTAGCGGGACTCAATGAGCAGTTCTTC
CASRGLAGLNEQFF
>TRBJ2-7|TRBV27|15|NA|NA
TGTGCCAGCAGTTTGGCCTCGGGACTGGCATACGAGCAGTACTTC
CASSLASGLAYEQYF
>TRBJ2-1|TRBV5-6|15|NA|NA
TGTGCCAGCAGCTTGTGGACGGAGTCCTACAATGAGCAGTTCTTC
CASSLWTESYNEQFF
>TRBJ1-2|TRBV29-1|23|NA|NA
TGCAGCGCCCAGCGTCGCATTTCTAATGAGCAGTTCTTGGGCCAGGGCGGGGGACACGGCTACACCTTC
CSAQRRISNEQFLGQGGGHGYTF
>TRBJ2-3|TRBV9|15|once|NA
TGTGCCAGCAGCCCGATGGGGTTTAGCACAGCTACGCAGTATTTT
CASSPMGFSTATQYF
>TRBJ1-1|TRBV20-1|14|NA|NA
TGCAGTGCTAGAGAGGCAGGCGCGAACACTGAAGCTTTCTTT
CSAREAGANTEAFF
>TRBJ1-5|TRBV20-1|16|NA|TRBD1
TGCAGTGCGGGGGGACAGGGGGAGAGCAGCAATCAGCCCCAGCATTTT
CSAGGQGESSNQPQHF
>TRBJ2-1|TRBV2|14|NA|TRBD2
TGTGCCAGCAGCGGCGGACTAGTGGCCAATGAGCAGTTCTTC
CASSGGLVANEQFF
>TRBJ2-7|TRBV21-1|15|few|NA
TGTGCCAGCAGCGCCTGGACAGGTTCGTCCTACGAGCAGTACTTC
CASSAWTGSSYEQYF